This TCR beta chain was retrieved from a study of T cells in Graves' hyperthyroidism and ophthalmopathy. This clonotype was observed at least ten times. The antigen remains undetermined. The study left out patients who had uncontrolled infection, other autoimmune disease, pregnancy or lactation. Fresh peripheral blood, 7.5 to 10 ml of it, supplied the PBMCs. Amplification yielded TCR beta CDR3 regions, with RNA transcripts as the source. The HTBI set primed first-round TCR CDR3 RT-PCR. TCRdb re-called the multiplex PCR reads through MiXCR, storing one row per CDR3 protein. This sample has about 600,000 distinct CDR3 sequences, with roughly a sixth found just once. Notes on the study in general: The model made its ophthalmopathy prediction, and onset followed a median approximately six months later. Most clonotypes that expanded in the thyroid above 0.001 also showed up in blood.

The receptor comes from a woman between 40 and 55 years old with Graves' ophthalmopathy. The sequenced sample consisted of blood.

CDR3 region: CASRRTGTSGRVGGEQFF. CDR3 nucleotides: TGTGCCAGCAGAAGAACCGGGACTAGCGGGAGAGTGGGTGGGGAGCAGTTCTTC. The chain carries TRBV12-3 or TRBV12-4 and TRBJ2-1, with TRBD2 matching over 14 bases. This CDR3 is built from 18 residues. The ends lost 6 bases at V and 10 bases at J; junction bases unmatched: 17.